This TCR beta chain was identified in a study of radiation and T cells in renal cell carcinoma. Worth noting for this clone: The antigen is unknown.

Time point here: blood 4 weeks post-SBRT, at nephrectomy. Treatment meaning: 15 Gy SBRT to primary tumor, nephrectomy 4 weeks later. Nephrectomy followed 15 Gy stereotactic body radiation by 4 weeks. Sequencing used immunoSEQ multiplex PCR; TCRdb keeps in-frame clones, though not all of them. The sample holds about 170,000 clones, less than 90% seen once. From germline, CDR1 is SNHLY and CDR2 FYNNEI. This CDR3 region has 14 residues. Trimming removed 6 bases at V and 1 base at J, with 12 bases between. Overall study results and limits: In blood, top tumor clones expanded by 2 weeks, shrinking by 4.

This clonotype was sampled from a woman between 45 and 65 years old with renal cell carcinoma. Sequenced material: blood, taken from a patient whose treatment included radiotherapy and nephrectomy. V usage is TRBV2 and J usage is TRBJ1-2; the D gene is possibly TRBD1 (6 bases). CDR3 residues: CASRATDSNYGYTF. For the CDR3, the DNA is TGTGCCAGCAGGGCCACGGACAGTAACTATGGCTACACCTTC.